This T cell receptor (beta chain) originates from a study of CD8+CD57+ T cells in acquired aplastic anemia. On this clonotype: Its antigen is unidentified.

It was genomic DNA that served as the template for profiling TCR beta VDJ and CDR3. TCRdb re-analysed the reads in MiXCR, keeping a single row per CDR3 protein. The sample has 150,000 or so distinct CDR3 sequences, roughly 45% seen once. Germline V gene lookup returns CDR1 SGHRS and CDR2 YFSETQ. V shed 6 bases and J shed 6 bases, with 9 bases lying between them. CDR3 length: 11 amino acids. Regarding the study as a whole: Researchers report that about 29 CD8+ CDR3 sequences appeared in both patients and controls.

Those patients picked for sequencing had displayed CD8+CD57+ cell expansion on flow cytometry. This rearrangement joins TRBV5-1 to TRBJ1-1; D remains unclear. Sequenced material: sorted CD4+, CD8+, or CD8+CD57+ T cells (not recorded which) from PBMCs. The clonotype was recovered from a human donor with aplastic anemia. CDR3 amino acids: CASTGWPEAFF. The CDR3 DNA is TGCGCCAGCACGGGGTGGCCTGAAGCTTTCTTT.